This T cell receptor (beta chain) was sequenced in a study of cytomegalovirus exposure and HLA in healthy donors. Primers included in the PCR were 60 Vbeta and 13 Jbeta primers. Repertoires were generated with immunoSEQ multiplex PCR, while TCRdb's copy carries only in-frame clones and drops some. This table has over 100,000 clones, roughly 70% appearing once. In germline, CDR1 is MNHEY, CDR2 SMNVEV (reference sequence). Deletions cut 3 bases from V and 2 bases from J, with 17 bases between. This CDR3 is 17 amino acids long. Details on this clone: The antigen is undetermined.

Findings and limits, study-wide: Owing to their indistinguishability, certain V segments, notably TRBV6-2 and TRBV6-3, were excluded. In a later analysis, V- and J-gene trimming of beta chains associated with a DCLRE1C missense variant, replicated independently. Immune exposure information available was restricted to CMV serostatus.

The sample was PBMCs. This receptor was identified in a woman younger than 45 in good health and CMV-seronegative. The chain couples TRBV27 to TRBJ1-5; TRBD1 is a possible D gene (5 bases). CDR3 nucleotide sequence: TGTGCCAGCAGTTTTGACAGACACATCCCCGGCAATCAGCCCCAGCATTTT. Amino acids: CASSFDRHIPGNQPQHF.